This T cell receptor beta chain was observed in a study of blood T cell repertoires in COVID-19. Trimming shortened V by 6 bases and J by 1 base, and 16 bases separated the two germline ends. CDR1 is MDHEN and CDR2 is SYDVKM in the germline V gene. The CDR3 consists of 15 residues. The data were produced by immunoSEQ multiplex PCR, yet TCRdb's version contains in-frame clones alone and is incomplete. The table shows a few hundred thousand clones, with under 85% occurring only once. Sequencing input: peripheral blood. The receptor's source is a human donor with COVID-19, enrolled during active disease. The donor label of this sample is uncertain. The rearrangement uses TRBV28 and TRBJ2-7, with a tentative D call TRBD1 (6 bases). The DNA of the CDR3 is TGTGCCAGCAGCCGCGGACAGCAACAATCCTACGAGCAGTACTTC. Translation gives CASSRGQQQSYEQYF.